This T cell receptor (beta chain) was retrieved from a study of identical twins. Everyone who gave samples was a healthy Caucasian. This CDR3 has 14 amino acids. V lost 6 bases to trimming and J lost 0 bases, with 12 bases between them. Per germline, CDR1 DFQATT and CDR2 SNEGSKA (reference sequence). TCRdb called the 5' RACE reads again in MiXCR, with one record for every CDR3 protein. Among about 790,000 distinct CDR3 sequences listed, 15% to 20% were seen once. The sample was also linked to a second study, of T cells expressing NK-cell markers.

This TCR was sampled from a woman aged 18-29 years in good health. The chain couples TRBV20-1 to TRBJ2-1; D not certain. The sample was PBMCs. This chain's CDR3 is CSARWGGSYNEQFF. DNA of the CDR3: TGCAGTGCCCGGTGGGGTGGCTCCTACAATGAGCAGTTCTTC.